The clone carrying this T cell receptor (beta chain) was picked up a small number of times. The source of the sample is a study of T-cell reconstitution after alpha-beta-depleted transplantation in children. CDR3 length: 15 amino acids. CDR1 is SGHRS and CDR2 is YFSETQ in the germline V gene. Trimming removed 4 bases from V and 1 base from J, with 14 bases in between. TCRbeta library construction was performed incorporating unique molecular identifiers. From the PCR reads, TCRdb called clonotypes with MiXCR, one entry per CDR3 protein. Found here are under 450,000 distinct CDR3 sequences, 13% of them singletons; the top ten hold around 4.5%.

This clonotype originated in a human donor who donated a stem cell graft to a child with Fanconi anemia. Sequenced here: PBMCs, sampled from the stem cell graft. The V gene is TRBV5-1, the J gene TRBJ1-1; tentatively, D is TRBD1 (6 bases). CDR3 in amino acids: CASSRDMGSNTEAFF. CDR3 DNA: TGCGCCAGCAGCCGGGACATGGGATCGAACACTGAAGCTTTCTTT.